Following are 31 T cell receptor beta chains from one sample sequenced in a study of control samples from healthy donors and cancer patients. The table came from immunoSEQ multiplex PCR; TCRdb's copy has only in-frame clones and leaves some out. The sample has about 97,000 clones, around 92% seen once. Sequencing input: blood. The receptors derive from a woman under 30 in good health.

The V call is TRBV30, the J call TRBJ1-4; 9 bases match TRBD1. After removal of 5 bases from V and 10 bases from J, the junction contained 8 bases not matched to a gene. The CDR3 totals 13 residues. The V gene's germline CDR1 is GTSNPN and CDR2 SVGIG (reference sequence). The chain's CDR3 is CAWDDRGAGKLFF. Written as DNA, the CDR3 is TGTGCCTGGGACGACAGGGGGGCTGGAAAACTGTTTTTT.

The chain combines TRBV7-2 with TRBJ2-3; no clear D gene. Germline V gene sequence: CDR1 SGHTA, CDR2 FQGNSA. The V end lost 1 base, the J end lost 6 bases, and 11 bases lay between the germline ends. The CDR3 sequence is 14 residues long. CDR3 sequence (DNA): TGTGCCAGCAGCTTAGTGTCGGCGGCGGATACGCAGTATTTT. It yields the protein CASSLVSAADTQYF.

The chain uses TRBV24-1 and TRBJ2-7; 7 positions agree with TRBD1. CDR1 and CDR2 (germline): KGHDR, SFDVKD. V was clipped by 4 bases and J by 3 bases; unmatched bases: 8. The CDR3 runs 15 residues. CDR3 amino acids: CATSDPTGTVYEQYF. CDR3 bases: TGTGCCACCAGTGACCCCACCGGGACAGTCTACGAGCAGTACTTC.

V gene TRBV12-3 or TRBV12-4 combines with J gene TRBJ1-1; D call uncertain. The ends were cut back, 3 bases at V and 6 bases at J, with 8 bases in the middle. The CDR3 runs 12 residues. The CDR3 DNA follows: TGTGCCAGCAGTTTCTCTAACGCTGAAGCTTTCTTT. Translated, it gives CASSFSNAEAFF.

The V gene is TRBV28, the J gene TRBJ1-1; no reliable D call. The CDR3 runs to 14 residues. Per the germline V gene, CDR1 is MDHEN and CDR2 is SYDVKM. V was cut by 3 bases and J by 0 bases, with 8 bases left in between. CDR3 loop: CASSFGALNTEAFF. CDR3 coding DNA: TGTGCCAGCAGTTTTGGAGCATTGAACACTGAAGCTTTCTTT.

The DNA for the CDR3 is TGTGCCAGCAGAGGAGGGGGACAGGGGGGCGATGAGCAGTTCTTC. Translated: CASRGGGQGGDEQFF. The V call is TRBV5-6, the J call TRBJ2-1, with 11 bases aligning to TRBD1. CDR3 length: 15 residues. V gave up 5 bases and J gave up 8 bases; unmatched junction bases: 9. The germline gives CDR1 SGHDT, CDR2 YYEEEE.

The rearrangement joins TRBV5-1 to TRBJ2-1; TRBD2 matches at 10 bases. The V gene's germline CDR1 is SGHRS and CDR2 YFSETQ. This CDR3 has 16 amino acids. The ends lost 4 bases at V and 2 bases at J; junction bases unmatched: 6. The CDR3 coding sequence is TGCGCCAGCAGCCTAACGAGCGGGAGGGCCTACAATGAGCAGTTCTTC. The encoded protein is CASSLTSGRAYNEQFF. Full variable domain (remainder filled in from reference TRBV5-1 and TRBJ2-1): KAGVTQTPRYLIKTRGQQVTLSCSPISGHRSVSWYQQTPGQGLQFLFEYFSETQRNKGNFPGRFSGRQFSNSRSEMNVSTLELGDSALYLCASSLTSGRAYNEQFFGPGTRLTVL.

This clone has a handful of counts. V gene TRBV18 combines with J gene TRBJ2-7, with a possible D match to TRBD1 (6 bases). Trimming removed 6 bases at V and 2 bases at J, with 11 bases between. Germline V gene sequence: CDR1 KGHSH, CDR2 LQKENI. This CDR3 has 13 amino acids. The CDR3 sequence is CASSQGSAYEQYF. CDR3 DNA: TGTGCCAGCTCTCAGGGGTCTGCCTACGAGCAGTACTTC.

The V and J genes are TRBV5-6 and TRBJ1-3; D remains unclear. The CDR3 totals 13 residues. The germline V gene has CDR1 SGHDT and CDR2 YYEEEE. The V end lost 0 bases, the J end lost 5 bases, and 6 bases lay between the germline ends. The CDR3 nucleotides are TGTGCCAGCAGCTTGGACGACCGAAACACCATATATTTT. It translates to CASSLDDRNTIYF.

The J gene is TRBJ2-3, the V gene TRBV4-1; D is possibly TRBD1 (5 bases). Trimming took 1 base from V and 4 from J, leaving 6 bases between them. The CDR3 loop spans 13 amino acids. CDR1 and CDR2 from the germline V gene are MGHRA and YSYEKL. CDR3 sequence reads: CASSQARADTQYF. CDR3 bases: TGCGCCAGCAGCCAAGCCAGGGCAGATACGCAGTATTTT.

V is TRBV12-5 and J is TRBJ1-2; D not certain. V was clipped by 4 bases and J by 4 bases, with 7 bases between them. In germline, CDR1 is LGHNT, CDR2 FRNRAP. The CDR3 spans 12 residues. CDR3 residues: CASGSGGYGYTF. The CDR3 DNA reads TGTGCTAGTGGTTCTGGTGGCTATGGCTACACCTTC.

CDR3 coding DNA: TGCGCCAGCAAGGAGGGGGGGGGAGGCGAAAAACTGTTTTTT. Its protein is CASKEGGGGEKLFF. The chain recombines TRBV10-2 with TRBJ1-4, with D possibly TRBD1 on 6 matching bases. Looked up from germline, CDR1 is WSHSY and CDR2 is SAAADI. The V and J ends lost 7 bases and 8 bases respectively, with 17 bases between them. The CDR3 runs 14 residues.

The V and J genes are TRBV18 and TRBJ1-1; D may be TRBD1 (5 bases). In germline, CDR1 is KGHSH, CDR2 LQKENI. CDR3 length: 14 amino acids. V gave up 2 bases and J gave up 5 bases, with 12 bases separating them. The CDR3 region is CASSPTGARTEAFF. The CDR3 nucleotides are TGTGCCAGCTCACCAACCGGGGCGCGAACTGAAGCTTTCTTT.

V usage is TRBV5-6 and J usage is TRBJ2-5; the D call may be TRBD1 or TRBD2 (6 bases each). CDR3 length equals 13 residues. Germline loops: CDR1 SGHDT, CDR2 YYEEEE. V was shortened by 5 bases and J by 5 bases, with 13 bases between the two germline ends. Here the CDR3 DNA reads TGTGCCAGCAGACCTACAGGGAGGGAGACCCAGTACTTC. Protein sequence: CASRPTGRETQYF.

CDR3: CASSYFSGEFSPLHF. Written as DNA, the CDR3 is TGTGCCAGCAGTTACTTTTCAGGGGAATTCAGCCCCCTCCACTTT. The chain links TRBV6-5 to TRBJ1-6; D may be TRBD1 (6 bases). Germline CDR1 is MNHEY and CDR2 is SVGAGI. Deletions cut 1 base from V and 13 bases from J, with 17 bases between. The CDR3 consists of 15 residues.

The chain is built from TRBV6-6 and TRBJ1-1; D might be TRBD1 (5 bases). The V gene's germline CDR1 is MNHNY and CDR2 SVGAGI (reference sequence). The V and J ends lost 2 bases and 1 base respectively, with 11 bases between them. The length of the CDR3 is 15 residues. The CDR3, as DNA: TGTGCCAGCAGTTACGTGCGGGGCGCGAACACTGAAGCTTTCTTT. Translated: CASSYVRGANTEAFF.

This chain joins TRBV5-6 and TRBJ2-7; 10 nucleotides line up with TRBD1. The V gene's germline CDR1 is SGHDT and CDR2 YYEEEE. The V segment lost 3 bases and the J segment 6 bases; nucleotides outside the gene matches: 9. The CDR3 extends over 15 amino acids. For the CDR3, the DNA is TGTGCCAGCAGCTCCCTGGGACAGGGGAGGGGCGAGCAGTACTTC. This sequence encodes CASSSLGQGRGEQYF.

V is TRBV7-2 and J is TRBJ1-5; 8 bases fit TRBD1. The germline V gene encodes CDR1 SGHTA and CDR2 FQGNSA. This CDR3 spans 15 amino acids. Trimming took 3 bases from V and 6 from J; bases not matched to a gene: 7. The CDR3 sequence is CASSFGTGGSQPQHF. CDR3 DNA: TGTGCCAGCAGCTTCGGCACAGGGGGGAGTCAGCCCCAGCATTTT.

This chain connects TRBV6-5 to TRBJ2-2; 7 bases line up with TRBD1. CDR3 length: 15 amino acids. The trim removed 5 bases at V and 0 bases at J, leaving 3 bases unmatched. Germline CDR1 and CDR2: MNHEY and SVGAGI. CDR3 loop: CASSPGGSNTGELFF. The CDR3 DNA reads as TGTGCCAGCAGTCCAGGGGGTTCGAACACCGGGGAGCTGTTTTTT.

This chain joins TRBV7-8 and TRBJ2-2; 11 bases agree with TRBD1. Germline V gene lookup returns CDR1 SGHVS and CDR2 FQNEAQ. The J segment lost 2 bases and the V segment lost 2 bases, leaving 7 bases of the junction unmatched. This CDR3 region has 18 residues. The CDR3 DNA reads TGTGCCAGCAGCTTATTGGGACAGGGGGTTGGTAACACCGGGGAGCTGTTTTTT. It codes for CASSLLGQGVGNTGELFF.

V usage is TRBV5-4 and J usage is TRBJ2-3; D call uncertain. The germline V gene has CDR1 SGHNT and CDR2 YYREEE (reference sequence). The length of the CDR3 is 14 residues. The V and J ends lost 3 bases and 2 bases respectively, with 10 bases between them. The DNA of the CDR3 is TGTGCCAGCAGCTCGGCCCCCTCCACAGATACGCAGTATTTT. Translated: CASSSAPSTDTQYF.

The rearrangement joins TRBV5-1 to TRBJ1-2; D might be TRBD1 (5 bases). This CDR3 comprises 14 residues. The V gene lost 4 bases and the J gene lost 0 bases, with 10 bases spanning the gap. CDR1 and CDR2 from the germline V gene are SGHRS and YFSETQ. Written as DNA, the CDR3 is TGCGCCAGCAGCGCTGACAGAGCTAACTATGGCTACACCTTC. This translates into CASSADRANYGYTF. The variable domain in full, with the rest retrieved from reference TRBV5-1 and TRBJ1-2, is KAGVTQTPRYLIKTRGQQVTLSCSPISGHRSVSWYQQTPGQGLQFLFEYFSETQRNKGNFPGRFSGRQFSNSRSEMNVSTLELGDSALYLCASSADRANYGYTFGSGTRLTVV.

J is TRBJ2-1 and V is TRBV29-1; D gene uncertain. The CDR3 runs to 14 residues. V shed 5 bases and J shed 6 bases, with 17 bases lying between them. Per the germline V gene, CDR1 is SQVTM and CDR2 is ANQGSEA. In DNA, the CDR3 is TGCAGCGTTTCAGTTACGCCTGAAATCAATGAGCAGTTCTTC. Its protein is CSVSVTPEINEQFF.

The J gene is TRBJ2-7, the V gene TRBV2; D is unclear. V dropped 5 bases and J dropped 0 bases, with 11 bases sitting between them. CDR1 and CDR2 (germline): SNHLY, FYNNEI. The length of the CDR3 is 14 residues. CDR3: CASSKDLSSYEQYF. CDR3 nucleotides: TGTGCCAGCAGTAAGGACCTAAGCTCCTACGAGCAGTACTTC.

V and J are TRBV7-8 and TRBJ1-1; D not certain. Germline assignment: CDR1 SGHVS and CDR2 FQNEAQ. The CDR3 covers 18 residues. Trimming left V 1 base short and J 2 bases short, with 20 bases between. CDR3 in amino acids: CASSLVRDIAHFNTEAFF. For the CDR3, the DNA is TGTGCCAGCAGCTTAGTGAGAGACATCGCACACTTTAACACTGAAGCTTTCTTT.

The chain uses TRBV6-5 and TRBJ1-5; 10 bases agree with TRBD1. This CDR3 has 13 residues. Germline values: CDR1 MNHEY, CDR2 SVGAGI. V trimming: 10 bases; J trimming: 5 bases; junction bases outside the gene matches: 5. CDR3 DNA: TGTGCCACGACAGGGGGCTGGGATCAGCCCCAGCATTTT. Amino acid sequence: CATTGGWDQPQHF.

This clone has only one observation. CDR3 nucleotide sequence: TGTGCCAGCAGCCGGTCAGACGGGGAAGCTTTCTTT. Protein sequence: CASSRSDGEAFF. The V and J genes are TRBV6-5 and TRBJ1-1; no clear D. Trimming stripped 6 bases from V and 8 bases from J, with 13 bases between. From germline, CDR1 is MNHEY and CDR2 SVGAGI. This CDR3 is 12 amino acids long.

The chain employs TRBV29-1 and TRBJ1-3, with D possibly matching TRBD1 (5 bases). The CDR3 is 13 residues long. Germline V gene lookup returns CDR1 SQVTM and CDR2 ANQGSEA. Between the trimmed V and J ends, which lost 7 bases and 0 bases, there was a span of 10 bases. The CDR3 sequence: CSAGGTSGNTIYF. CDR3 in DNA: TGCAGCGCTGGGGGGACCTCTGGAAACACCATATATTTT.

The chain carries TRBV27 and TRBJ2-7; weak D call: TRBD2 (6 bases). The CDR3 runs 14 residues. The V gene lost 4 bases and the J gene lost 4 bases, with 14 bases spanning the gap. Germline V gene data show CDR1 as MNHEY and CDR2 as SMNVEV (reference sequence). The CDR3 DNA reads as TGTGCCAGCAGTTGGCGGGGCCCACTTTACGAGCAGTACTTC. Translating gives CASSWRGPLYEQYF.

The chain combines TRBV18 with TRBJ2-1; D is ambiguous. Germline loops: CDR1 KGHSH, CDR2 LQKENI. The V end was cut by 4 bases, the J end by 7 bases, with 17 bases between. The CDR3 runs to 15 residues. The CDR3 sequence is CASSRDRRLPNEQFF. For the CDR3, the DNA is TGTGCCAGCTCACGTGACCGGCGGTTGCCTAATGAGCAGTTCTTC.

The chain carries TRBV7-9 and TRBJ2-1; 14 bases are a match to TRBD2. After removal of 1 base from V and 7 bases from J, the junction contained 12 bases not matched to a gene. CDR3 length: 19 amino acids. Germline V gives CDR1 SEHNR, CDR2 FQNEAQ (reference sequence). The CDR3 loop is CASSLGTSGRSQIANEQFF. CDR3 coding DNA: TGTGCCAGCAGCTTAGGGACTAGCGGGAGGTCCCAGATTGCAAATGAGCAGTTCTTC.